By share, the clone carrying this T cell receptor (beta chain) ranks as medium-sized. This record comes from a study of PD-L1 blockade in urothelial cancer. The CDR3 totals 15 residues. The assay was immunoSEQ multiplex PCR, and TCRdb's table has in-frame clones only and misses some. Of some 35,000 clones listed, approximately 83% were seen once; the top ten hold more than 15%. This TCR was recovered from a man aged 55-75 years with urothelial cancer. This chain connects TRBV21-1 to TRBJ2-2; no DNA check was done on the table's D call, TRBD1. TRBV21-1 is noted as a pseudogene. Sample: PBMCs, taken around atezolizumab (anti-PD-L1) treatment. The CDR3 here is CASSTTGENTGELFF. For the CDR3, the DNA is TGTGCCAGCAGCACCACAGGGGAGAACACCGGGGAGCTGTTTTTT.